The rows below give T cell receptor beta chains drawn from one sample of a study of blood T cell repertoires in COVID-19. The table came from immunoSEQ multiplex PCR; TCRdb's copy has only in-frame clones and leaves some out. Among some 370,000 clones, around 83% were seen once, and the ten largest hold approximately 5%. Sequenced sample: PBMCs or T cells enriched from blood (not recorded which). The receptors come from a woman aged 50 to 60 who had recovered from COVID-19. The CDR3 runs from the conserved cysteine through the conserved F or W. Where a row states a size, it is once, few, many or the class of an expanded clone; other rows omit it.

CDR3: CAWIGVPTEAFF
V: TRBV30
size: once
J: TRBJ1-1

CDR3: CASSWGGQGSTEAFF
V: TRBV19
size: NA
J: TRBJ1-1

CDR3: CASSPTRQLYGYTF
V: TRBV5-8
size: NA
J: TRBJ1-2

CDR3: CASSHLGPESETQYF
V: TRBV14
size: NA
J: TRBJ2-5

CDR3: CASTRRDTLEEQYF
V: TRBV5-1
size: NA
J: TRBJ2-7

CDR3: CASSPRNAGGQPQHF
V: TRBV28
size: NA
J: TRBJ1-5

CDR3: CASSQPGLAGDEQFF
V: TRBV7-2
size: NA
J: TRBJ2-1

CDR3: CASSFEPQGVAGANVLTF
V: TRBV5-4
size: NA
J: TRBJ2-6

CDR3: CASSPGLDEKLFF
V: TRBV18
size: NA
J: TRBJ1-4

CDR3: CASSPKQGNQPQHF
V: TRBV18
size: NA
J: TRBJ1-5

CDR3: CASSETGTLSYEQYF
V: TRBV6-1
size: NA
J: TRBJ2-7

CDR3: CSVGQSNEQFF
V: TRBV29-1
size: NA
J: TRBJ2-1

CDR3: CASATSGRSDTQYF
V: TRBV6-5
size: NA
J: TRBJ2-3

CDR3: CASSTTNHRGTF
V: TRBV7-2
size: NA
J: TRBJ1-2

CDR3: CASSHRQSAAFYGYTF
V: TRBV3-1/TRBV3-2
size: few
J: TRBJ1-2

CDR3: CASIGAIQAAPEQYF
V: TRBV19
size: NA
J: TRBJ2-7

CDR3: CAISESGTANQPQHF
V: TRBV10-3
size: NA
J: TRBJ1-5

CDR3: CASSDSKSGGHAGYTF
V: TRBV6-4
size: NA
J: TRBJ1-2

CDR3: CASSPYIPTSGRFGSTDTQYF
V: TRBV18
size: once
J: TRBJ2-3

CDR3: CASSLQGARFGENTEAFF
V: TRBV28
size: NA
J: TRBJ1-1

CDR3: CASSPPLNGGYEQYF
V: TRBV13
size: NA
J: TRBJ2-7

CDR3: CASSLLGLIGGYTF
V: TRBV28
size: NA
J: TRBJ1-2

CDR3: CASSLVRLAGRVEQFF
V: TRBV7-2
size: NA
J: TRBJ2-1

CDR3: CSVAVGTANTEAFF
V: TRBV29-1
size: NA
J: TRBJ1-1

CDR3: CASSQDSGSNQPQHF
V: TRBV4-3
size: few
J: TRBJ1-5

CDR3: CAWSVRADTQYF
V: TRBV30
size: NA
J: TRBJ2-3

CDR3: CASSSHPGTGVYEQYF
V: TRBV7-9
size: NA
J: TRBJ2-7

CDR3: CAWSGTVGEQYF
V: TRBV30
size: NA
J: TRBJ2-7

CDR3: CAISGNSYTEAFF
V: TRBV10-3
size: once
J: TRBJ1-1

CDR3: CATSVSGGRNYGYTF
V: TRBV15
size: NA
J: TRBJ1-2

CDR3: CASSFREREGYTF
V: TRBV27
size: NA
J: TRBJ1-2

CDR3: CASSLGAGVAYEQYF
V: TRBV5-1
size: NA
J: TRBJ2-7

CDR3: CATSRTLGLANLYEQFF
V: TRBV15
size: NA
J: TRBJ2-1

CDR3: CASSFRPVGLETQYF
V: TRBV7-9
size: NA
J: TRBJ2-5